The clone carrying this TCR beta chain qualifies as medium-sized. Its antigen remains unidentified. The data originate from a study of radiotherapy plus CTLA-4 blockade in lung cancer. Study observations and caveats: After radiotherapy and ipilimumab, tumor-derived clones expanded in peripheral blood.

The CDR3 has 12 amino acids. In germline, CDR1 is LNHDA, CDR2 SQIVND (reference sequence). V lost 4 bases to trimming and J lost 12 bases, with 13 bases between them. The table came from immunoSEQ multiplex PCR; TCRdb's copy has only in-frame clones and leaves some out. The sample has 28,000 or so clones, more than 75% seen once. The V gene is TRBV19, the J gene TRBJ1-5; D may be TRBD1 (5 bases). Sequenced here: peripheral blood, sampled from a patient treated with radiotherapy plus ipilimumab. This receptor was obtained from a human donor with non-small cell lung cancer who had stable disease on radiotherapy plus ipilimumab. The CDR3 spells CASSTGTNYQHF. CDR3 DNA: TGTGCCAGTAGTACCGGGACTAACTACCAGCATTTT.